One and the same sample provided the 5 T cell receptor beta chains below, sequenced in a study of blood T cell repertoires in COVID-19 (dated by TCRdb to the early 2020s). Libraries were built with the immunoSEQ multiplex PCR assay. The table was pulled from immuneACCESS by TCRdb, which kept in-frame rearrangements only. Such tables lose some clones; where checked, under half of the loss comes from unresolved V genes, and the rest has no known cause. This sample lists roughly 200,000 clones; approximately 80% were detected once. The ten biggest clones cover 4% to 6.5% of the sample. Sequencing was done on a sample of PBMCs or T cells enriched from blood (not recorded which). The source of these receptors is a woman between 55 and 75 years old with acute COVID-19.

The chain has TRBV6-2 or TRBV6-3 and TRBJ1-5; weak D call: TRBD1 (6 bases). Germline loops: CDR1 MNHEY, CDR2 SVGEGT. Trimming removed 6 bases at V and 5 bases at J, with 17 bases between. CDR3 length equals 15 residues. Here the CDR3 reads CASSPGQRLHQPQHF. The CDR3 DNA is TGTGCCAGCAGCCCGGGACAACGGCTTCATCAGCCCCAGCATTTT.

Details on this clone: Sequence at one end of the junction differs from germline and may be a read error. The chain joins TRBV30 to TRBJ2-3; 13 bases agree with TRBD2. Germline V gene sequence: CDR1 GTSNPN, CDR2 SVGIG (reference sequence). The CDR3 sequence is 16 residues long. In DNA, the CDR3 is TGTGCCCTACTCTCGGGACTAGCGGGGAGCACATATACGCAGTATTTT. Amino acids: CALLSGLAGSTYTQYF.

This chain joins TRBV7-9 and TRBJ1-4; D remains ambiguous. V was trimmed by 7 bases and J by 4 bases, leaving 10 bases between them. Looked up from germline, CDR1 is SEHNR and CDR2 is FQNEAQ (reference sequence). The CDR3 covers 13 residues. CDR3 loop: CASTRRDNEKLFF. The CDR3 nucleotides are TGTGCCAGCACTCGCCGGGATAATGAAAAACTGTTTTTT.

V and J are TRBV10-3 and TRBJ1-6; maybe TRBD1 (5 bases). The CDR3 loop spans 16 amino acids. V lost 0 bases and J 8 bases, leaving 14 bases between the germline ends. Germline lookup yields CDR1 ENHRY and CDR2 SYGVKD. CDR3 loop: CAISESRQGGYSPLHF. CDR3 nucleotides: TGTGCCATCAGTGAGTCGCGTCAGGGTGGTTATTCACCCCTCCACTTT.

The chain is built from TRBV29-1 and TRBJ1-4; D is unclear. The V and J ends lost 0 bases and 13 bases respectively, with 15 bases between them. CDR1 is SQVTM, CDR2 ANQGSEA, per germline. This CDR3 comprises 13 residues. For the CDR3, the DNA is TGCAGCGTTGAAGATGGGAGCCTTCCCGGACTGTTTTTT. This translates into CSVEDGSLPGLFF.